This TCR beta chain was retrieved from a study of cytomegalovirus exposure and HLA in healthy donors. On this clone itself: Its antigen is still unknown.

Germline V gene lookup returns CDR1 SGHRS and CDR2 YFSETQ. V trimming: 5 bases; J trimming: 8 bases; junction bases outside the gene matches: 8. The CDR3 totals 13 residues. Researchers ran the PCR with 60 Vbeta and 13 Jbeta primers. Some clones are missing from TCRdb's copy, which holds only in-frame ones; the method was immunoSEQ multiplex PCR. In the table there are some 98,000 clones, around three quarters of which are singletons. Whole-study findings and limits: For most TCR sequences rarity was the rule, although some public TCRs occurred in many donors.

The material sequenced was PBMCs. J is TRBJ1-1 and V is TRBV5-1; 8 bases line up with TRBD1. The TCR was taken from a man aged 35 to 55 in good health and CMV-seronegative. The CDR3 DNA reads TGCGCCAGCAGGCCCGACAGGGGACTGGAAGCTTTCTTT. Amino acids: CASRPDRGLEAFF.